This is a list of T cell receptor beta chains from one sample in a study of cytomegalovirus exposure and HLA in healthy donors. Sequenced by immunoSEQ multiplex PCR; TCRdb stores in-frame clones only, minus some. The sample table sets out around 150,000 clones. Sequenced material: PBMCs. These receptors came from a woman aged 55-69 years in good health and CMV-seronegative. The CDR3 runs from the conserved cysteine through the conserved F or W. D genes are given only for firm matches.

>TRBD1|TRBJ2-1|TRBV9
TGTGCCAGCAGCTTGGGGACAGGGCGGAATGAGCAGTTCTTC
CASSLGTGRNEQFF
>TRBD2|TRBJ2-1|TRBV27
TGTGCCAGCAAAGGGGCTGGGCCTAGCGGGAAGACCAAGCAGTTCTTC
CASKGAGPSGKTKQFF
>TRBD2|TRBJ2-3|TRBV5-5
TGTGCCAGCAGCTGGCGACTAGCGGGAGGGTACACGGCGACAGATACGCAGTATTTT
CASSWRLAGGYTATDTQYF
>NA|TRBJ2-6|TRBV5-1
TGCGCCAGCAGCATCCCGAGCTCTGGGGCCAACGTCCTGACTTTC
CASSIPSSGANVLTF
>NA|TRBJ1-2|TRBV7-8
TGTGCCAGCAGCCCCATGAGGGCTAACTATGGCTACACCTTC
CASSPMRANYGYTF
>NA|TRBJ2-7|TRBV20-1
TGCAGTGCTAGGGAGGGCTACGAGCAGTACTTC
CSAREGYEQYF
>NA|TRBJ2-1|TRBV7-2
TGTGCCAGCAGCTTAAGCGGTAGCTCCTACAATGAGCAGTTCTTC
CASSLSGSSYNEQFF
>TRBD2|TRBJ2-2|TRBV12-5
TGTGCTAGTGGTTTGGTACGAGGCGGGAGTGGCACCGGGGAGCTGTTTTTT
CASGLVRGGSGTGELFF
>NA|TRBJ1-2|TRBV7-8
TGTGCCAGCAGCTTACAGGGCTCCTATGGCTACACCTTC
CASSLQGSYGYTF
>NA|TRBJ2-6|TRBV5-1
TGCGCCAGCAGCTTACTAGCTAGCTCTGGGGCCAACGTCCTGACTTTC
CASSLLASSGANVLTF
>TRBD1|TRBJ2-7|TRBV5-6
TGTGCCAGCAGCTTTACGGGACAGGCCTACGAGCAGTACTTC
CASSFTGQAYEQYF
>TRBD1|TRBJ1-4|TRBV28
TGTGCCAGCAGTTCCCCTGGCGACAGGGAAGGAGAAAAACTGTTTTTT
CASSSPGDREGEKLFF
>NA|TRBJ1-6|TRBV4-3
TGCGCCAGCAGCCAAGGGGGAGTTAATTCACCCCTCCACTTT
CASSQGGVNSPLHF
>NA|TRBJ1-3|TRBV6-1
TGTGCCAGCAGTGAAGCTGCCATCCTATTCTCTGGAAACACCATATATTTT
CASSEAAILFSGNTIYF
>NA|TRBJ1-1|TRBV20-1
TGCAGTGCTATCAGGGGAACTGAAGCTTTCTTT
CSAIRGTEAFF
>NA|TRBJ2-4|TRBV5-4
TGTGCCAGCAGCCGTCCAGAGGTCAAAAACATTCAGTACTTC
CASSRPEVKNIQYF
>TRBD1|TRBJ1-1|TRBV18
TGTGCCAGCCAGACAGGGATGAACACTGAAGCTTTCTTT
CASQTGMNTEAFF
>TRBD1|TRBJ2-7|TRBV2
TGTGCCAGCAGTACCCTCTCTCTGAGACAGGGCCTCTACGAGCAGTACTTC
CASSTLSLRQGLYEQYF
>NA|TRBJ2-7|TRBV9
TGTGCCAGCAGCCACGCCCAGGGTCTAGCCTACGAGCAGTACTTC
CASSHAQGLAYEQYF
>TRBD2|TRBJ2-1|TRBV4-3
TGCGCCAGCAGCCAAGAAGCGGGGAAGAACAATGAGCAGTTCTTC
CASSQEAGKNNEQFF
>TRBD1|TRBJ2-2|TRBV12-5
TGTGCTAGTGGTTTGGGGGACAGGGACACCGGGGAGCTGTTTTTT
CASGLGDRDTGELFF
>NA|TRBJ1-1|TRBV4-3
TGCGCCAGCAGCCAAGTCTTGAACACTGAAGCTTTCTTT
CASSQVLNTEAFF
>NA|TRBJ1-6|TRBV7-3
TGTGCCAGCAGCTTAACACAGGGCTATAATTCACCCCTCCACTTT
CASSLTQGYNSPLHF
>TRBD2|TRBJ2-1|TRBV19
TGTGCCAGTAGTATAGACGGGGGGAACTACAATGAGCAGTTCTTC
CASSIDGGNYNEQFF
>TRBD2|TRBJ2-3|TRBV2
TGTGCCAGCAGTGAAAGTAGGGCTAGCGGGACCCGCACAGATACGCAGTATTTT
CASSESRASGTRTDTQYF
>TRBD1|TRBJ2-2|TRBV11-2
TGTGCCAGCAGCTTATATAGTACAGGGGCCGGGGAGCTGTTTTTT
CASSLYSTGAGELFF
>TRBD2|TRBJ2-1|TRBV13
TGTGCCAGCAGACTAGCGGGAGGCGAGCCCTACAATGAGCAGTTCTTC
CASRLAGGEPYNEQFF
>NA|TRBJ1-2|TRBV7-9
TGTGCCAGCAGCTTAACCCCCGGCGGGAACTATGGCTACACCTTC
CASSLTPGGNYGYTF
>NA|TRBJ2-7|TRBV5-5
TGTGCCAGCAGCTTGGAGAAGGCGGGTTCGTACTTC
CASSLEKAGSYF
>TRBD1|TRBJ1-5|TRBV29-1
TGCAGCGTTGCGGGACAGGGAAGTGGCAATCAGCCCCAGCATTTT
CSVAGQGSGNQPQHF
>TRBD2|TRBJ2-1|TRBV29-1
TGCAGCGGCGGTGGGGGGAGGGCCGGGAATGAGCAGTTCTTC
CSGGGGRAGNEQFF
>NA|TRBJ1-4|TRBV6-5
TGTGCCAGCAGTTACTCTCCCGGGGATAACGAAAAACTGTTTTTT
CASSYSPGDNEKLFF
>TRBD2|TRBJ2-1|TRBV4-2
TGTGCCAGCAGCCAACCGGGGACTAGCGGTACTGAGCAGTTCTTC
CASSQPGTSGTEQFF
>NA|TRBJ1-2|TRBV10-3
TGTGCCATCAGTGAGTCCTGGACAGAGGATGGCTACACCTTC
CAISESWTEDGYTF
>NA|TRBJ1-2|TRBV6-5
TGTGCCAGCAGTTACGACTGGTTAACTAACTATGGCTACACCTTC
CASSYDWLTNYGYTF
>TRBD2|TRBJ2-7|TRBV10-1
TGCGCCAGCAGCGTAACTAGCGGGGGAACCTACGAGCAGTACTTC
CASSVTSGGTYEQYF
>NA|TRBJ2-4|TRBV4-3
TGCGCCAGCAGCCGTACCCCCACAGGCCACAGTACCCTTACCGTAGCCAAAAACATTCAGTACTTC
CASSRTPTGHSTLTVAKNIQYF
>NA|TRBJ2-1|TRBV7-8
TGTGCCAGCAGCTTAACTATTGGTACGGGAATCGAGCAGTTCTTC
CASSLTIGTGIEQFF
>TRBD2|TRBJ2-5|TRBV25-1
TGTGCCAGCAGCTTCGGACTAGAGCAGTACTTC
CASSFGLEQYF
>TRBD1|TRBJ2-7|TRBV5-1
TGCGCCACCAAGCCAGGGGGCAGCCCCTACGAGCAGTACTTC
CATKPGGSPYEQYF
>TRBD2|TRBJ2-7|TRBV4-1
TGCGCCAGCAGCCAACTAACTAGCGGGGGACGTAGCTCCTACGAGCAGTACTTC
CASSQLTSGGRSSYEQYF